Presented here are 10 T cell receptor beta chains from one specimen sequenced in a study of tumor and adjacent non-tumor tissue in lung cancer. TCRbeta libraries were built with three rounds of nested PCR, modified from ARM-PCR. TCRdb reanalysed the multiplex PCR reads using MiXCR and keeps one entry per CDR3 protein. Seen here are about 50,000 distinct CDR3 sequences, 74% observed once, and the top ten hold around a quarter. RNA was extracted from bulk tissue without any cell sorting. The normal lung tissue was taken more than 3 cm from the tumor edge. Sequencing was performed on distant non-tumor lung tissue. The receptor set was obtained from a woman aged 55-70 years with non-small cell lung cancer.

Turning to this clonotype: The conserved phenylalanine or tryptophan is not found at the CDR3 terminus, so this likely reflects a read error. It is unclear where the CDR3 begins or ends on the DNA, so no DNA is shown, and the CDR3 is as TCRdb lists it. CDR3: CAISYDVQNIHYL. This chain uses TRBV6-2 or TRBV6-3 with TRBJ2-4; the table assigns TRBD1, which was not confirmed against the DNA. Including both end residues, the CDR3 is 13 amino acids long. Germline V gene data show CDR1 as MNHEY and CDR2 as SVGEGT.

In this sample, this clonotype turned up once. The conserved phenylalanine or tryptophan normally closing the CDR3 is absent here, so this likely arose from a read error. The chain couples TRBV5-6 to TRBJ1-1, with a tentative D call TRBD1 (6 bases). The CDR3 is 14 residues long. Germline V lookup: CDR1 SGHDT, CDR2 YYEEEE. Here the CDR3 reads CASSSGVGDTVAFL. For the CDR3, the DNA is TGTGCCAGCAGTTCAGGGGTCGGGGACACTGTAGCTTTCCTT.

The CDR3 protein is CASSFREDSLGSTPHF. For the CDR3, the DNA is TGTGCCAGCAGTTTTCGAGAGGACTCCCTCGGATCAACCCCCCACTTT. This chain joins TRBV12-3 or TRBV12-4 and TRBJ1-6, with unresolved D. The CDR3 sequence is 16 residues long. Trimming pared 3 bases from V and 18 bases from J, leaving 27 bases between.

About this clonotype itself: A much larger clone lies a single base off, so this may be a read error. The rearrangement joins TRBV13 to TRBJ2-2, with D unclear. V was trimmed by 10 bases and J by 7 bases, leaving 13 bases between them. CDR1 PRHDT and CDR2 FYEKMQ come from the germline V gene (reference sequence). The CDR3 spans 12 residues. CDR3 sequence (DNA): TGTGCCATTGCTGTTGGTGGCGGGGAGCTGTTTTTT. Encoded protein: CAIAVGGGELFF.

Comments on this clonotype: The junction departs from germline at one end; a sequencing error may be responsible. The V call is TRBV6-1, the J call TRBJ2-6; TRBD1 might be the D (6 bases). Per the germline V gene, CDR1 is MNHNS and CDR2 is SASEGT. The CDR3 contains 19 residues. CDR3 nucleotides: TGTGCCAACACTGGCCCGGACAGTGCCATATTCTCTGGGGCCAACGTCCTTACTTTC. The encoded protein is CANTGPDSAIFSGANVLTF.

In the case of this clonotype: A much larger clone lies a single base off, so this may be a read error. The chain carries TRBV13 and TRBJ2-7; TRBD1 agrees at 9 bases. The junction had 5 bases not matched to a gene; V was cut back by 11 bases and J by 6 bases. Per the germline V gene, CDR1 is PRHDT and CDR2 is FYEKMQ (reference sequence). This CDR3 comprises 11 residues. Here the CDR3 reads CACRDRAEQYF. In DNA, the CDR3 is TGTGCCTGCCGGGACAGGGCCGAGCAGTACTTC.

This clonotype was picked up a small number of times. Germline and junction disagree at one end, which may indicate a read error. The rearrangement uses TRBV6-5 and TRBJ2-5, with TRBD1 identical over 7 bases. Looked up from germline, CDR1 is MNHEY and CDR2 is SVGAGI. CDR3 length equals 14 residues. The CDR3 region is CTSSRTGGQRTQYF. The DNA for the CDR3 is TGTACCAGCAGTCGGACAGGAGGTCAAAGGACCCAGTACTTC.

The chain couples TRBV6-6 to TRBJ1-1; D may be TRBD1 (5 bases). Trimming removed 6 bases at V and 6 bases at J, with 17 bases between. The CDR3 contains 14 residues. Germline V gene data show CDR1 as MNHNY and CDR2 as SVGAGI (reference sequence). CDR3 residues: CASSRVGAYAEAFF. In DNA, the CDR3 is TGTGCCAGCAGCCGAGTAGGGGCCTACGCTGAAGCTTTCTTT.

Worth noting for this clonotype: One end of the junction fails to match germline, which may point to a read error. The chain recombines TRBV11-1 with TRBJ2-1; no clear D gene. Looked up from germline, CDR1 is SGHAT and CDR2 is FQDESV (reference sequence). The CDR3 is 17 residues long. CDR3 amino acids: CVSSRSFVVSSYNEQFF. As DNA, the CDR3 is TGTGTCAGCAGTCGGAGTTTCGTAGTGAGCTCCTACAATGAGCAGTTCTTC. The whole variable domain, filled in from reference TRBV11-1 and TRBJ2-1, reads EAEVAQSPRYKITEKSQAVAFWCDPISGHATLYWYRQILGQGPELLVQFQDESVVDDSQLPKDRFSAERLKGVDSTLKIQPAELGDSAMYLCVSSRSFVVSSYNEQFFGPGTRLTVL.

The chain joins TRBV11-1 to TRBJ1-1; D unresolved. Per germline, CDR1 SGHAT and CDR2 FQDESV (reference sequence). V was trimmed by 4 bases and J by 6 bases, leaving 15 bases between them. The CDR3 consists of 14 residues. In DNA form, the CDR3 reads TGTGCCAGCAGCTCGAACGCTATAAACGCTGAAGCTTTCTTT. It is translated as CASSSNAINAEAFF.